A selection of T cell receptor beta chains follows, all from one sample in a study of cytomegalovirus exposure and HLA in healthy donors. The method was immunoSEQ multiplex PCR; TCRdb's version includes in-frame clones alone and lacks a portion of them. The table has roughly 150,000 clones, 65% to 90% seen once; the top ten hold 6.5% to 7.5%. Sequenced material: PBMCs. The source of these receptors is a woman in her 50s in good health and CMV-seropositive. Each CDR3 is given with its conserved first and last residue. Each record gives: J gene, V gene, D gene, clone size, CDR3 protein, CDR3 DNA. D genes are given only for firm matches. Size is stated for part of the rows, as once, few or many counts, or as a class when the clone is expanded.

TRBJ1-2 TRBV14 NA NA CASSQVLGDGYTF TGTGCCAGCAGCCAAGTTCTCGGGGATGGCTACACCTTC
TRBJ1-6 TRBV6-5 NA NA CASKTGGHNSPLHF TGTGCCAGCAAAACGGGGGGCCATAATTCACCCCTCCACTTT
TRBJ2-7 TRBV7-9 NA few CASSLAGASAGSEQYF TGTGCCAGCAGCTTAGCCGGGGCATCCGCGGGATCCGAGCAGTACTTC
TRBJ2-3 TRBV5-1 NA once CASSLIQGPTDTQYF TGCGCCAGCAGCTTGATACAGGGCCCCACAGATACGCAGTATTTT
TRBJ2-1 TRBV19 TRBD2 NA CASSSPTSGGPPSYNEQFF TGTGCCAGTAGTAGCCCGACTAGCGGGGGCCCTCCTTCCTACAATGAGCAGTTCTTC
TRBJ1-2 TRBV30 NA NA CAWSVGVDGYTF TGTGCCTGGAGTGTCGGGGTAGATGGCTACACCTTC
TRBJ2-2 TRBV6-5 TRBD1 NA CASSPLGGSPGELFF TGTGCCAGCAGTCCCCTAGGGGGCTCCCCCGGGGAGCTGTTTTTT
TRBJ2-2 TRBV5-1 TRBD1 NA CASSLDPLSVVAQGYTGELFF TGCGCCAGCAGCTTGGACCCATTAAGTGTGGTTGCACAGGGGTACACCGGGGAGCTGTTTTTT
TRBJ1-5 TRBV30 NA NA CAVSGGNSNQPQHF TGTGCCGTATCGGGGGGGAATAGCAATCAGCCCCAGCATTTT
TRBJ2-7 TRBV7-9 TRBD1 NA CSSSYRGHEQYF TGTTCCAGCAGCTACAGGGGACACGAGCAGTACTTC
TRBJ2-7 TRBV28 TRBD1 few CASSLPGTGVAEQYF TGTGCCAGCAGTTTACCCGGGACAGGGGTTGCCGAGCAGTACTTC
TRBJ2-3 TRBV25-1 NA NA CASSHRATGTDTQYF TGTGCCAGCAGCCACAGGGCGACAGGCACAGATACGCAGTATTTT
TRBJ2-4 TRBV7-2 NA NA CASSPPVQGRNIQYF TGTGCCAGCAGCCCCCCGGTCCAGGGAAGAAACATTCAGTACTTC
TRBJ1-6 TRBV10-3 TRBD1 NA CAISPTGDNSPLHF TGTGCCATCAGTCCGACAGGGGATAATTCACCCCTCCACTTT
TRBJ1-5 TRBV19 NA once CASREYNQPQHF TGTGCCAGTAGGGAGTACAATCAGCCCCAGCATTTT